This T cell receptor beta chain stems from a study of cytomegalovirus exposure and HLA in healthy donors (TCRdb year 2017). Regarding the complete study: An earlier analysis of some 500 of the donors reported approximately 290 Gb of sequence data and 100 million to 140 million unique TCR beta sequences from 190 million or so T cells. All discovery cohort repertoires had been generated on a single sequencing platform. Five DR-DQ haplotypes were handled as single units for association and clustering because linkage in the cohort was strong. To predict cytomegalovirus infection status, the study combined high-throughput TCR immunosequencing, statistical association of individual TCRs with disease status, and machine learning. The genetic ancestry cluster associated with self-reported Caucasian donors included around 76% of the 398 genotyped donors. The T cell repertoires of under 750 subjects were profiled by immunosequencing and related to cytomegalovirus serostatus. In a later genetic analysis, genome-wide SNP genotypes for about 55% of the roughly 700 donors were used, and that subset was treated as a discovery cohort. Besides the first cohort of approximately 670 subjects, a separate validation cohort made up of over 95 different subjects was used. The later analysis used no new phenotypic data to find candidate immune exposures, relying instead on TCR beta sequences and their occurrence across donors. Donor age, sex, ethnicity and CMV serostatus were collected together with the repertoire data. Roughly 300 gigabases of sequencing data and some 85 million unique TCR sequences were included in an early release covering 500 to 750 HLA-typed donors. In a later analysis, previously published TCR beta repertoires from several hundred donors were re-analyzed and high-resolution HLA genotyping was added so that TCR occurrence patterns could be studied. Typing coverage differed by locus: A, B, C, DRB1 and DQB1 were typed in about 629-640 donors, DQA1 in roughly 500, DPA1 in around 610, and DPB1 in 472. Class I and class II HLA loci were covered by the typing at four-digit resolution. An earlier analysis of around 580 of the donors used high-throughput TCR beta sequencing to judge whether each TCR beta V gene segment behaved as functional or pseudogenic. The aim of the study was to test whether cataloging public T cell receptors could identify signatures of past pathogen exposure. On average, 235,054 unique TCR beta nucleotide sequences were sequenced per donor among 350 to 400 genotyped donors of the cohort, with around 19% of those sequences being non-productive. Paper-wide results and their limitations: The authors suggested that the approach could potentially be generalized to other disease states and immunological phenotypes. Because some donors lacked HLA typing at each locus, the association tests relied only on the typed subset. Cytomegalovirus status was reported to be diagnosed by the classifier with high specificity and sensitivity in both the original and validation cohorts. While some public TCRs were present in many individuals, most TCR sequences turned up only very rarely across donors. Linkage disequilibrium might explain the correlated functional status among segregating V segments, but an unknown experimental factor could not be ruled out. A further reported finding was that TCR beta sequences accurately predicted the HLA-A and HLA-B alleles for most subjects in the first cohort. According to a later analysis, parvovirus B19, influenza, CMV and Epstein-Barr virus appeared linked to several top co-occurrence clusters. A later analysis found that most CMV-associated TCR beta chains appeared HLA-restricted, with HLA associations seemingly driven largely by CMV exposure. Only TCR beta chains were sequenced in this cohort, and the absence of alpha or paired-chain data limited detectable features. Presence/absence analyses assumed roughly uniform sequencing depth across donors, an assumption that may not hold. In the study, 150 to 200 TCR beta chains were listed as associated with cytomegalovirus. The earlier analysis of 587 of the donors excluded some 15 rarely observed V segments, including chromosome 9 orphons, because counts were too low. A later analysis found that TCR association rates varied across HLA loci, with DRB1 alleles showing the most associated TCRs and HLA-C alleles the fewest. In a later genetic analysis, a missense DCLRE1C variant was associated with V-gene and J-gene trimming of TCR beta chains, and the association was replicated in an independent cohort. The only immune exposure information available for the cohort was CMV serostatus. Some IMGT-functional V segments, including TRBV6-2 and TRBV6-3, could not be told apart with the 87-base-pair reads, so those segments were excluded. In vitro tests confirmed that a few of the cytomegalovirus-associated TCR beta chains recognize cytomegalovirus antigens. A later analysis associated approximately 17,000 TCR beta sequences with specific HLA alleles at a false discovery rate of 0.05. When HLA alleles, especially DR and DQ, strongly co-occurred, attributing TCR associations to individual alleles was difficult. In a later genetic analysis, fewer N-insertions in productive TCRs were reported among donors in an Asian-associated ancestry cluster than the 666-donor mean. A group of highly shared sequence variants was considered likely to be a technical artifact of the sequencing pipeline. A later analysis found that HLA-associated TCR beta chains were more clonally expanded and had lower generation probabilities than equally common non-associated chains. In an earlier analysis of 500 to 650 of the donors, most TCR beta V segments appeared in productive rearrangements about 87% or about 30% of the time, broadly matching IMGT annotations.

Preparation of the library involved the immunoSEQ multiplex PCR assay. For the multiplex PCR, a mixture combining 60 forward primers for TCR Vbeta segments and 13 reverse primers for TCR Jbeta segments was used. A multiplex PCR assay on genomic DNA amplified the CDR3 region of rearranged TCR beta genes. The amplified TCR beta libraries were sequenced on the Illumina HiSeq System as 87-base-pair reads. As for the original processing: Across the 670 or so repertoires, a later analysis counted some 81 million unique TCR beta chains, around 10 million of which were shared by at least two donors. Raw reads were error-corrected and collapsed into unique sequences with a nearest-neighbor algorithm that merged closely related sequences to remove PCR and sequencing errors. CDR3 sequences were aligned to IMGT reference sequences to assign V, D and J gene segments. For a sequence to be retained, at least a six-nucleotide match to both a V gene segment and a J gene segment was required. A rearrangement was called productive if the CDR3 had no stop codons and remained in frame with V and J, and every other rearrangement was called non-productive. CDR3 was defined according to IMGT convention as the region running from the second conserved V-encoded cysteine to the conserved J-encoded phenylalanine. The earlier analysis of approximately 590 of the donors excluded any sequence lacking an unambiguous match to a single V gene segment. In an earlier analysis of approximately 500 of the donors, a V segment was called functional when productive rearrangements were above 56.7%, and segregating when the standard deviation between donors exceeded 5%. A statistical classification framework was built to diagnose cytomegalovirus status from the catalog of TCR beta chain sequences. In a later analysis, TCR nucleotide sequences were compared against IMGT/GENE-DB human TR gene sequences so that V and J genes could be assigned. Using the TCRdist pipeline, a later analysis assigned CDR3 sequences along with most-parsimonious VDJ recombination scenarios. In a later analysis, each TCR beta chain was defined by its CDR3 amino acid sequence together with its V-gene family, and reads lacking a unique V-gene family were excluded. As a way to deal with suspected cross-contamination and a sequencing artifact, a later analysis dropped 450 to 700 nucleotide sequences that were highly shared and had low generation probability. A later analysis calculated a clonal expansion index for each public chain from normalized within-repertoire ranks of inferred template counts. A later analysis computed generation probabilities with a VDJ recombination model fitted to out-of-frame rearrangements, and checked the results against IGoR. Hypergeometric tests were used in a later analysis to score TCR-TCR, TCR-HLA and TCR-CMV co-occurrence, with a repertoire-size bias correction applied to the TCR pairs. A later analysis estimated false discovery rates by permuting HLA or CMV assignments 20 times. In a later analysis, co-occurring TCRs were grouped using DBSCAN, and TCRdist sequence similarity was added for clustering within HLA-allele-positive subsets. Repertoires with fewer than 30,000 or more than 120,000 public chains, plus five repertoires with anomalous nucleotide sharing, were excluded from co-occurrence clustering. Not all clones reach the TCRdb copy of this immuneACCESS table, which keeps in-frame sequences only. Checked studies attribute under half of the gap to unresolved V genes and leave the rest unexplained. That table is the source of V, J and clone size, and D and trimming were worked out from the DNA. In this sample the table shows approximately 180,000 clones, under 80% of which occur a single time. 2% to 3% of the sample belongs to the ten largest clones.

The CDR3, from cysteine to phenylalanine, totals 14 residues. Of the read, only the CDR3 DNA is kept; its 42 bases are in frame from base 1. Via the germline V gene (reference sequence), CDR1 is GTSNPN and CDR2 SVGIG. Trimming takes 4 bases from V and 5 bases from J, and the germline ends sit 18 bases apart. The cohort comprised under 700 healthy bone marrow donors. All cohort members were sampled while nominally healthy, although unrecorded immune exposures were likely present. CMV serostatus was recorded as positive for about 300 and negative for about 50% of the 666 cohort members, whereas no CMV serostatus was recorded for the donor in question. A peripheral blood sample was collected from each donor, and TCR beta sequencing was performed on peripheral blood mononuclear cells. The Qiagen DNeasy Blood Extraction Kit was used to extract genomic DNA from the blood cell samples. Comment on this clone: Which antigen it targets is not known. No quality values exist for individual bases; no much larger clone is one base distant.

This receptor chain uses TRBV30 and TRBJ2-7; TRBD2 is a possible D gene, resting on 5 matching bases. The clonotype comes from a human donor in good health. The sequenced material came from PBMCs. Read as DNA, the sequence is TGTGCCTGGATACCCGCGGGTTCGGGCGACGAGCAGTACTTC. This yields the protein CAWIPAGSGDEQYF.